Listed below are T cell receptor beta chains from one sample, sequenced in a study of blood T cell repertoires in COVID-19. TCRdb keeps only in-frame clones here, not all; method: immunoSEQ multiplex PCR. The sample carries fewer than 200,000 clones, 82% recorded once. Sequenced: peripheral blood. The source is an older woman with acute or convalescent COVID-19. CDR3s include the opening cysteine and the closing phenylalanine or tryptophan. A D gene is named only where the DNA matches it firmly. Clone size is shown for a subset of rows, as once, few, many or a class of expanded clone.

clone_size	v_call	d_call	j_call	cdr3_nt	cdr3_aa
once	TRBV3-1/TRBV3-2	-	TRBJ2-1	TGTGCCAGCAGCCCTTTGGAGGGACAGAGCACTTACAATGAGCAGTTCTTC	CASSPLEGQSTYNEQFF
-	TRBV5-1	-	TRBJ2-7	TGCGCCAGCAGAAATGGCCTCGGAGGGCCCTACGAGCAGTACTTC	CASRNGLGGPYEQYF
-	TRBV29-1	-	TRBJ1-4	TGCAGCGTTGAACAGGGAGGGGATGAAAAACTGTTTTTT	CSVEQGGDEKLFF
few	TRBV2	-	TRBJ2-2	TGTGCCAGCAGTGAGGACTCTCCGAACACCGGGGAGCTGTTTTTT	CASSEDSPNTGELFF
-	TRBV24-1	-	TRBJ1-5	TGTGCCACCAGTCGATCGGCACAGTCCAATCAGCCCCAGCATTTT	CATSRSAQSNQPQHF
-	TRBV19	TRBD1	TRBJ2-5	TGTGCCAGTAGTCCCGGACAGGTTCAAGAGACCCAGTACTTC	CASSPGQVQETQYF
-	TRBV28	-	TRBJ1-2	TGTGCCAGCAGTCTCCTATCACCAGGGGTAGGCTATGGCTACACCTTC	CASSLLSPGVGYGYTF
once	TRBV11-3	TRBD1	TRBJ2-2	TGTGCCAGCAGCCTGACAGGGGGCTATTCGGTCGGGGAGCTGTTTTTT	CASSLTGGYSVGELFF
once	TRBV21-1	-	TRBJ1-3	TGTGCCAGCAGCCCTCGGACAGGCGGAGGAAACACCATATATTTT	CASSPRTGGGNTIYF
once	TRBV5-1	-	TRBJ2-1	TGCGCCAGCAGCCAGGAGGCCAATGAGCAGTTCTTC	CASSQEANEQFF
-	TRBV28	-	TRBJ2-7	TGTGCCAGCAGTTTATGGGGGGGTCGCGAGCAGTACTTC	CASSLWGGREQYF
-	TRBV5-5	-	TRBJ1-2	TGTGCCAGCCGATTGACCGGGACACCCTATGGCTACACCTTC	CASRLTGTPYGYTF
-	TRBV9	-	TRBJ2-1	TGTGCCAGCAGCGTAGCTCTGTCTCCCTTGGAGGAGCAGTTCTTC	CASSVALSPLEEQFF
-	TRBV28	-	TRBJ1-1	TGTGCCAGCAGTTTAGAATGGCTTGCTGTGGACACTGAAGCTTTCTTT	CASSLEWLAVDTEAFF
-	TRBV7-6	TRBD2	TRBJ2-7	TGTGCCAGCAGTCTCTCCGGGGGGACTAGCGAGCAGTACTTC	CASSLSGGTSEQYF
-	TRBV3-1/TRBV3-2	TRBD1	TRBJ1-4	TGTGCCAGCAGCCTCCCGGGACAGGGGGCGGCTAATGAAAAACTGTTTTTT	CASSLPGQGAANEKLFF
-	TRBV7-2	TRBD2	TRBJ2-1	TGTGCCAGCAGCCCAGAGCGGGGGCCTTACAATGAGCAGTTCTTC	CASSPERGPYNEQFF
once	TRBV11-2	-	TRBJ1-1	TGTGCCAGCAGCTTAACCACAGGGAGTACTGAAGCTTTCTTT	CASSLTTGSTEAFF
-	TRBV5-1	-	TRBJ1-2	TGCGCCAGCAGTCCCTCGAACAGGGCGGCAAATCCCAGCTACACCTTC	CASSPSNRAANPSYTF
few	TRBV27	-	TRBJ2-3	TGTGCCAGCAGTCCCCTTTTTGATACGCAGTATTTT	CASSPLFDTQYF
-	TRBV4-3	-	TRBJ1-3	TGCGCCAGCAGCCAAAGCGGGGACACCATATATTTT	CASSQSGDTIYF
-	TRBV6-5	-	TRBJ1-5	TGTGCCAGCAGGCTAGGAGAGCATCGGCCCCAGCATTTT	CASRLGEHRPQHF
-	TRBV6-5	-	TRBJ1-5	TGTGCCAGCAGTTACTCATTCACAGCTAGCAATCAGCCCCAGCATTTT	CASSYSFTASNQPQHF
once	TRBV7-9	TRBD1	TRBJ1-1	TGTGCCAGCAGCCGTAACCCCGGGACAGGGTCCATGAACACTGAAGCTTTCTTT	CASSRNPGTGSMNTEAFF
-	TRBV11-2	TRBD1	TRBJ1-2	TGTGCCAGCAGCTCGTTTTACAGGGGAGGTGACTATGGCTACACCTTC	CASSSFYRGGDYGYTF
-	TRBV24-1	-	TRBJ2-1	TGTGCCACCAGCCCACCGGGACTTGGGAATGAGCAGTTCTTC	CATSPPGLGNEQFF
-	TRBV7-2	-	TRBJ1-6	TGTGCCAGCAGCTTAGGGGCCTCGAGGGTCGGATCACCCCTCCACTTT	CASSLGASRVGSPLHF
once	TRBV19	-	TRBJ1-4	TGTGCCAGTAGTATCAGGCTCGTTGGGGAAAAACTGTTTTTT	CASSIRLVGEKLFF
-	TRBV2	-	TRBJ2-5	TGTGCCAGCAGCCCTCTGACAGCGGAGACCCAGTACTTC	CASSPLTAETQYF
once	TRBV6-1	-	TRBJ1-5	TGTGCCAGCAGTGACGCGCGCGGGGGGGGGCAAGGTGTCAATCAGCCCCAGCATTTT	CASSDARGGGQGVNQPQHF
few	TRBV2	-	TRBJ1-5	TGTGCCAGCAGTGGGCAGATTAGCAATCAGCCCCAGCATTTT	CASSGQISNQPQHF
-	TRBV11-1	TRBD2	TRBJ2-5	TGTGCCAGCAGCCTCAGCGGGGGGCGAGAGACCCAGTACTTC	CASSLSGGRETQYF
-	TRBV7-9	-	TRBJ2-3	TGTGCCAGCAGCTTAGTTTTGGAGCCTCCAGATACGCAGTATTTT	CASSLVLEPPDTQYF
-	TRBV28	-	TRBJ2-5	TGTGCCAGCAGTTTATGGCAGGTCACCAGTCAAGAGACCCAGTACTTC	CASSLWQVTSQETQYF
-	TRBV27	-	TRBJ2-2	TGTGCCAGCAGTTTATCTCTCGTCGGGGAGCTGTTTTTT	CASSLSLVGELFF
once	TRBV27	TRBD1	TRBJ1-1	TGTGCCAGCAAGGACAGGGGTCGGACTGAAGCTTTCTTT	CASKDRGRTEAFF
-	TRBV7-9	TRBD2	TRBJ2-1	TGTGCCAGCAGCAGTAGCGGGGGGAGTGAGCAGTTCTTC	CASSSSGGSEQFF
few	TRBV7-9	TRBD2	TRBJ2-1	TGTGCCAGCAGCCTTCGCGGGAGGGCTAATGAGCAGTTCTTC	CASSLRGRANEQFF
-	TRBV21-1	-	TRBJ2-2	TGTGCCAGCGGATCCTGGACTGCCACGAACACCGGGGAGCTGTTTTTT	CASGSWTATNTGELFF
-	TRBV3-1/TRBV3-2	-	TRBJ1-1	TGTGCCAGCAGCCAAGATCCCGGAGAGGGGAACACTGAAGCTTTCTTT	CASSQDPGEGNTEAFF
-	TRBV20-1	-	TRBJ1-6	TGCAGTGCTAGTGCGGGAGAGGCAACCTATAATTCACCCCTCCACTTT	CSASAGEATYNSPLHF
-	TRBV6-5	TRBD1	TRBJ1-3	TGTGCCAGCAGTTCACAGGGGATGATCTCTGGAAACACCATATATTTT	CASSSQGMISGNTIYF
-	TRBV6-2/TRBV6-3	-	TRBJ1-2	TGTGCCAGCAGTTACCGGGTTTCAGCTAACTATGGCTACACCTTC	CASSYRVSANYGYTF
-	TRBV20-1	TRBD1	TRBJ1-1	TGCAGTGCTAGTGCCCTCCGACAAGACAGGGGGACCACTGAAGCTTTCTTT	CSASALRQDRGTTEAFF
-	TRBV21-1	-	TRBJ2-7	TGTGCCAGCAGCAAAGTTGTCTGCGGGACAGAGATTTACGAGCAGTACTTC	CASSKVVCGTEIYEQYF
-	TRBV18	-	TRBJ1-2	TGTGCCAGCTCACCACAGGAGGGATCTAACTATGGCTACACCTTC	CASSPQEGSNYGYTF
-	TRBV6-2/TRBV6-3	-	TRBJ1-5	TGTGCCAGCAGTTACGCTATGGGGGGGTATAGCAATCAGCCCCAGCATTTT	CASSYAMGGYSNQPQHF
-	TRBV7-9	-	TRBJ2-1	TGTGCCAGCAGCCCCCAGGGGGCGGGGGGGCGTAGTGAGCAGTTCTTC	CASSPQGAGGRSEQFF
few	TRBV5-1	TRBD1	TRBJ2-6	TGCGCCACCACGGGACAGGGGGCTGGGGCCAACGTCCTGACTTTC	CATTGQGAGANVLTF
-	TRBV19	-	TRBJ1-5	TGTGCCAGTAGTACGGCAGGGGTATCGCATCAGCCCCAGCATTTT	CASSTAGVSHQPQHF
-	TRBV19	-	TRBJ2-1	TGTGCCAGTAGTATACAGAACAGGGGAAGCGGGTATCCCCATGAGCAGTTCTTC	CASSIQNRGSGYPHEQFF
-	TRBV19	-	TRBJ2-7	TGTGCCAGTAGTATTTGGACAGATAGTTCCTACGAGCAGTACTTC	CASSIWTDSSYEQYF